This T cell receptor (beta chain) was identified during a study of T cells in Graves' hyperthyroidism and ophthalmopathy. Trimming left V 1 base short and J 10 bases short, with 8 bases between. CDR1 SGHVS and CDR2 FNYEAQ come from the germline V gene. This CDR3 has 12 residues. Findings and limits, study-wide: Stable hyperthyroidism and ophthalmopathy were separated using 13 V-J signatures.

Notes on this clonotype: The antigen is unknown.

Amplification yielded TCR beta CDR3 regions, with RNA transcripts as the source. HTBI primers were employed in a first-round RT-PCR of the TCR CDR3. From the multiplex PCR reads, TCRdb called clonotypes with MiXCR, one entry per CDR3 protein. The table includes roughly 500,000 distinct CDR3 sequences, over 35% detected once. The sequenced material came from peripheral blood or thyroid tissue (not recorded which). The chain couples TRBV7-6 to TRBJ2-1; D call uncertain. This TCR derives from an adult woman with Graves' disease, either hyperthyroidism or ophthalmopathy (not recorded which). In DNA, the CDR3 is TGTGCCAGCAGCTTAGTTCTTGAGGAGCAGTTCTTC. Translation gives CASSLVLEEQFF.